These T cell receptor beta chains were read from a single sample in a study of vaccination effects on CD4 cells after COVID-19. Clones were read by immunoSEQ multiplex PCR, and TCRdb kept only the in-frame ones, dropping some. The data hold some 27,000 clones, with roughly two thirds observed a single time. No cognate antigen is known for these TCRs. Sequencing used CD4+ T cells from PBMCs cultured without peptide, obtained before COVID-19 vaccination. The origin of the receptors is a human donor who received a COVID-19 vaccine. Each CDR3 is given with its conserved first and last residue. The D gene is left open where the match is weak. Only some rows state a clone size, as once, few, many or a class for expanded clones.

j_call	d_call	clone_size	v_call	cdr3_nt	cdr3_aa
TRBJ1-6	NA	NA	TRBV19	TGTGCCAGTAGTACGATACAGGGTTCGATTTCACCCCTCCACTTT	CASSTIQGSISPLHF
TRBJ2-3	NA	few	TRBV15	TGTGCCACCAGCAGAGAGGGGGGATTCACAGATACGCAGTATTTT	CATSREGGFTDTQYF
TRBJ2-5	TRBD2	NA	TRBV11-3	TGTGCCAGCAGCTTAGATGGGCCTAGCGGGGGGCAAGAGACCCAGTACTTC	CASSLDGPSGGQETQYF
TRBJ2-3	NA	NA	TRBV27	TGTGCCAGCAGTTCTGTTTCTTGGTACAGGGCCACAGATACGCAGTATTTT	CASSSVSWYRATDTQYF
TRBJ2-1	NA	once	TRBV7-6	TGTGCCAGCAGCTTAGCGTATAGCAGGGACAATGAGCAGTTCTTC	CASSLAYSRDNEQFF
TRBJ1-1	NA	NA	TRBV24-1	TGTGCCACCAGTGATTTAGGCAGGGAGGCTGAAGCTTTCTTT	CATSDLGREAEAFF
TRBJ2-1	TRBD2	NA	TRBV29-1	TGCAGCGTTGCCCGGAGCGGGGGGTTGGATGAGCAGTTCTTC	CSVARSGGLDEQFF
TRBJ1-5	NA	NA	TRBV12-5	TGTGCTAGTGGTTTGTCTTTTCGGGCGGGGGCTAAGTATAGCAATCAGCCCCAGCATTTT	CASGLSFRAGAKYSNQPQHF
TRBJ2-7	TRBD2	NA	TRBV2	TGTGCCAGCAGACCCCGGGGAGCGGGAGACCACGAGCAGTACTTC	CASRPRGAGDHEQYF
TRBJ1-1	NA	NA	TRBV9	TGTGCCAGCAGCGTAGAGTCAACAAACACTGAAGCTTTCTTT	CASSVESTNTEAFF
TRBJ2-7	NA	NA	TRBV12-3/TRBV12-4	TGTGCCAGCCAACCCCACTACGAGCAGTACTTC	CASQPHYEQYF
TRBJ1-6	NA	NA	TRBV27	TGTGCCAGCAGTTCCAGCGGAGGGGGGTATAATTCACCCCTCCACTTT	CASSSSGGGYNSPLHF
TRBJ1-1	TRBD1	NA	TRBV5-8	TGTGCCAGCAGAAATCGACAGGGTACCACTGAAGCTTTCTTT	CASRNRQGTTEAFF
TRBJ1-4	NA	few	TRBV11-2	TGTGCCAGCAGCTCCCGGGACTTTACTGCAACTAATGAAAAACTGTTTTTT	CASSSRDFTATNEKLFF
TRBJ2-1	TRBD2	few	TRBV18	TGTGCCAGCTCACCCGACCTCGAGCGGGAGGTTTGGTTTGAGCAGTTCTTC	CASSPDLEREVWFEQFF
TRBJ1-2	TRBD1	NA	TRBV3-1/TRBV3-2	TGTGCCAGCAGCCCGCGACAGGGAGGGGGCTACACCTTC	CASSPRQGGGYTF
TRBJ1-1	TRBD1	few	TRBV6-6	TGTGCCAGCAGTCCGAGGCCGGGACAGCGGGAAGCTTTCTTT	CASSPRPGQREAFF
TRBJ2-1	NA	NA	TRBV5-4	TGTGCCAGCAGCTTGGAATTCAACAATGAGCAGTTCTTC	CASSLEFNNEQFF
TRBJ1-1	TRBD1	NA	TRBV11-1	TGTGCCAGCAGCTTTAGGGAGGACAGGCTCACTGAAGCTTTCTTT	CASSFREDRLTEAFF
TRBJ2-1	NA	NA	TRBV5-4	TGTGCCAGCAGCTTGGCTGGACCCCACAATGAGCAGTTCTTC	CASSLAGPHNEQFF
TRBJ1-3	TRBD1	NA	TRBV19	TGTGCCAGTAGTATGAGAGGGACAGCGCTCTCTGGAAACACCATATATTTT	CASSMRGTALSGNTIYF
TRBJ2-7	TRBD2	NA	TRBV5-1	TGCGCCAGCAGCTTGGTAGCGGGAGGGCCCCCCTACGAGCAGTACTTC	CASSLVAGGPPYEQYF
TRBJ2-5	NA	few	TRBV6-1	TGTGCCAGCAGTGAAGCTGGGGAGACCCAGTACTTC	CASSEAGETQYF
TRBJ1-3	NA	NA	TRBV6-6	TGTGCCAGCAGTTACAAACAGTCGAGTGTCGGAAACACCATATATTTT	CASSYKQSSVGNTIYF
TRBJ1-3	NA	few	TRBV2	TGTGCCAGCAGTGTAGAGGTTGAATCACACACCATATATTTT	CASSVEVESHTIYF
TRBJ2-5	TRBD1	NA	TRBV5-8	TGTGCCAGCAGTAACAGGGGAACCCAAGAGACCCAGTACTTC	CASSNRGTQETQYF
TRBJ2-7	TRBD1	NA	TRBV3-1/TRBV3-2	TGTGCCAGCGAGGGACAGGGATTCTACGAGCAGTACTTC	CASEGQGFYEQYF
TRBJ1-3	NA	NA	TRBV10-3	TGTGCCGTCAAGTCGTCCGGGCCGACAGGCCCGATTGGAAACACCATATATTTT	CAVKSSGPTGPIGNTIYF
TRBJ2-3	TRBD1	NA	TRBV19	TGTGCCAGTAGCGGACAGGGATGGGATACGCAGTATTTT	CASSGQGWDTQYF
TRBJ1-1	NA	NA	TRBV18	TGTGCCAGCTCACCACAGGGGTGGGGTGCCGAAGCTTTCTTT	CASSPQGWGAEAFF
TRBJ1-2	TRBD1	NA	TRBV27	TGTGCCAGCAGTTTACGGATCGACAGGGGGATTAACTATGGCTACACCTTC	CASSLRIDRGINYGYTF
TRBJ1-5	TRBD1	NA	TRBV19	TGTGCCAGTAGTATCATGGCAGGGGGCGTCTATCAGCCCCAGCATTTT	CASSIMAGGVYQPQHF
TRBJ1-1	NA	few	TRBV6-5	TGTGCCAGCAGTTACGAGAGCTACGGGACTGAAGCTTTCTTT	CASSYESYGTEAFF
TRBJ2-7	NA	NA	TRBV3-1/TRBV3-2	TGTGCCAGCAGCCAAGAAGGGAGCTCCTACGAGCAGTACTTC	CASSQEGSSYEQYF
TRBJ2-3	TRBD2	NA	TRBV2	TGTGCCAGCATAAGACTAGCGGGAGGAAGGAGGGGCACAGATACGCAGTATTTT	CASIRLAGGRRGTDTQYF
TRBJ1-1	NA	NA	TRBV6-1	TGTGCCAGCAGTGAGGCGGATCCCCCCACTGAAGCTTTCTTT	CASSEADPPTEAFF
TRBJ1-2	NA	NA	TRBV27	TGTGCCAGCAGTCCAACAGAAAACTATGGCTACACCTTC	CASSPTENYGYTF
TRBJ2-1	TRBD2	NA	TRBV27	TGTGCCAGCAGCCTAGGACTAGCGGGGGGGTACAATGAGCAGTTCTTC	CASSLGLAGGYNEQFF
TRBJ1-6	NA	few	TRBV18	TGTGCCAGCTCACTGAATCACAGGGCAACGGGAGGGGAATCACCCCTCCACTTT	CASSLNHRATGGESPLHF
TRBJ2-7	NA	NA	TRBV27	TGTGCCAGCAGGTCCCAACCTTACGAGCAGTACTTC	CASRSQPYEQYF
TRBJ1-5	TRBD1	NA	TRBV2	TGTGCCAGCAGCTTACAGGGGGCGAGGCAGCCCCAGCATTTT	CASSLQGARQPQHF
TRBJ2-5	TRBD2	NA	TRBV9	TGTGCCAGCAGCGTAGATGTGGGAGGGCCGCGGGAGACCCAGTACTTC	CASSVDVGGPRETQYF
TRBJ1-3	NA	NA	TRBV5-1	TGCGCCAGCAGCTTAGGACAGCTAAATAGTGGAAACACCATATATTTT	CASSLGQLNSGNTIYF
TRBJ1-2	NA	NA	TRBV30	TGTGCCTGGAGTGTAATGGGGGTCTATGGCTACACCTTC	CAWSVMGVYGYTF
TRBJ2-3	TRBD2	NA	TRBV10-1	TGCGCCAGCAGTGAGTTACTAGCGGGAGGGCCTAGCACAGATACGCAGTATTTT	CASSELLAGGPSTDTQYF
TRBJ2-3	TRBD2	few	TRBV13	TGTGCCAGCAGCCTAGCGGGAGCAGATACGCAGTATTTT	CASSLAGADTQYF
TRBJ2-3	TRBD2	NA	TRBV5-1	TGCGCCAGCAGCTTTGGACTACGGGGGGGTGGAGATACGCAGTATTTT	CASSFGLRGGGDTQYF
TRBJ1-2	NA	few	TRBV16	TGTGCCAGCAGCCAATTAGGGGAGGCAAACTATGGCTACACCTTC	CASSQLGEANYGYTF